This T cell receptor (beta chain) was sequenced during a study of sequential checkpoint blockade in melanoma. About the research overall: 90 to 95 pretreatment tumor DNA samples were TCRβ immunosequenced. After nivolumab or ipilimumab alone, approximately 22 patients had week-13 rebiopsies.

Germline values: CDR1 MDHEN, CDR2 SYDVKM. The CDR3 length is 12 residues. The V and J ends lost 5 bases and 6 bases respectively, with 5 bases between them. As to treatment: randomized to nivolumab then ipilimumab (arm A) or the reverse (arm B). No patient had prior DNA-damaging chemotherapy. Data came from immunoSEQ multiplex PCR; TCRdb stores just in-frame clones and leaves some out. The sample lists about 5,000 clones; roughly 18% were seen once. The clonotype was recovered from a human donor with melanoma. Sequences were derived from tumor tissue (inferred from file names), sampled from a patient given nivolumab and ipilimumab in sequence. The chain links TRBV28 to TRBJ1-6; D is unclear. The CDR3 nucleotides read TGTGCCAGCAGTCCACTTAATTCACCCCTCCACTTT. Translated: CASSPLNSPLHF. The whole variable domain, remainder taken from reference TRBV28 and TRBJ1-6, is DVKVTQSSRYLVKRTGEKVFLECVQDMDHENMFWYRQDPGLGLRLIYFSYDVKMKEKGDIPEGYSVSREKKERFSLILESASTNQTSMYLCASSPLNSPLHFGNGTRLTVT.